The rows below give T cell receptor beta chains drawn from one sample of a study of blood T cell repertoires in COVID-19. Sequencing used immunoSEQ multiplex PCR; TCRdb keeps in-frame clones, though not all of them. The sample has 250,000 to 300,000 clones; 86% are singletons. The sequencing input was peripheral blood. Every receptor here comes from a man younger than 35 with active or convalescent COVID-19. The CDR3 runs from the conserved cysteine through the conserved F or W. The D gene is left open where the match is weak. Clone size, where shown, is once, few, many, or a class for clones that have expanded.

clone_size j_call cdr3_length d_call v_call cdr3_aa cdr3_nt
- TRBJ2-1 12 - TRBV4-1 CASSLRGNEQFF TGCGCCAGCAGCCTTAGGGGGAATGAGCAGTTCTTC
few TRBJ2-3 11 - TRBV30 CAWSLSDTQYF TGTGCCTGGAGTCTCTCAGATACGCAGTATTTT
few TRBJ2-7 13 - TRBV6-5 CASSYDSSYEQYF TGTGCCAGCAGTTACGACAGCTCCTACGAGCAGTACTTC
- TRBJ2-3 15 TRBD1 TRBV7-9 CASSFGQGNADTQYF TGTGCCAGCAGCTTTGGACAGGGTAATGCAGATACGCAGTATTTT
- TRBJ1-2 14 - TRBV20-1 CSASPTGDVYGYTF TGCAGTGCTAGTCCGACGGGAGACGTCTATGGCTACACCTTC
- TRBJ2-3 15 - TRBV28 CASIAEGYSTDTQYF TGTGCCAGCATCGCGGAGGGCTATAGCACAGATACGCAGTATTTT
- TRBJ1-2 12 - TRBV28 CASRSTGYGYTF TGTGCCAGCAGGTCGACAGGCTATGGCTACACCTTC
- TRBJ2-1 16 TRBD2 TRBV4-1 CASSRRLASAMDEQFF TGCGCCAGCAGCCGCCGACTAGCAAGTGCGATGGATGAGCAGTTCTTC
- TRBJ2-7 16 TRBD1 TRBV28 CASSLVRGPPPYEQYF TGTGCCAGCAGTTTAGTCAGGGGGCCCCCGCCCTACGAGCAGTACTTC
once TRBJ1-2 15 TRBD1 TRBV19 CASSLPGQGFRGYTF TGTGCCAGTAGCTTACCGGGACAGGGATTTCGTGGCTACACCTTC
- TRBJ1-5 17 - TRBV5-5 CASSSLRARGSNQPQHF TGTGCCAGCAGCTCCCTCCGTGCTAGGGGGAGCAATCAGCCCCAGCATTTT
once TRBJ1-1 16 - TRBV7-8 CASSLGADPYGTEAFF TGTGCCAGCAGCTTAGGGGCAGACCCCTACGGCACTGAAGCTTTCTTT
- TRBJ1-2 17 TRBD1 TRBV18 CASSPGQGATRGYGYTF TGTGCCAGCTCACCAGGCCAGGGGGCGACCCGGGGCTATGGCTACACCTTC
- TRBJ2-2 15 TRBD1 TRBV11-2 CASSGQGTNTGELFF TGTGCCAGCAGCGGACAGGGGACGAACACCGGGGAGCTGTTTTTT